The 9 T cell receptor beta chains below come from one sample, sequenced in a study of blood T cell repertoires in COVID-19. Some clones are missing from TCRdb's copy, which holds only in-frame ones; the method was immunoSEQ multiplex PCR. This sample has tens of thousands of clones, with over 80% found just once. Material: peripheral blood. The receptors stem from a human donor with active COVID-19. The donor label of this sample is uncertain.

J is TRBJ2-2 and V is TRBV7-2, with 8 bases that match TRBD1. The CDR3 covers 15 residues. The germline gives CDR1 SGHTA, CDR2 FQGNSA. Germline trimming cut 6 bases from V and 2 bases from J; bases unmatched to any gene: 5. This chain's CDR3 is CASSRDRTNTGELFF. CDR3 in DNA: TGTGCCAGCAGTAGGGACAGGACTAACACCGGGGAGCTGTTTTTT.

This clone appeared once. The chain uses TRBV19 and TRBJ2-7; 7 bases are shared with TRBD1. Germline CDR1 LNHDA, CDR2 SQIVND (reference sequence). Unmatched junction bases numbered 8, after V lost 3 bases and J lost 3 bases. The CDR3 has 15 residues. Here the CDR3 DNA reads TGTGCCAGTAGTATGGATTGGGACAGTGTCTACGAGCAGTACTTC. Protein sequence: CASSMDWDSVYEQYF.

The rearrangement uses TRBV20-1 and TRBJ2-7; unclear D gene. Per germline, CDR1 DFQATT and CDR2 SNEGSKA (reference sequence). Deletions cut 3 bases from V and 3 bases from J, with 9 bases between. The length of the CDR3 is 12 residues. The chain's CDR3 is CSASIPGYEQYF. The DNA for the CDR3 is TGCAGTGCTAGTATCCCCGGCTACGAGCAGTACTTC.

V usage is TRBV12-3 or TRBV12-4 and J usage is TRBJ2-1; D unclear. V was cut by 6 bases and J by 4 bases, with 4 bases left in between. The CDR3 runs to 11 residues. The CDR3 DNA reads as TGTGCCAGCAGCCTATACAATGAGCAGTTCTTC. Amino acid sequence: CASSLYNEQFF.

J is TRBJ2-7 and V is TRBV7-9; 9 bases align to TRBD1. The CDR3 loop spans 16 amino acids. Germline-derived CDR1 and CDR2 are SEHNR and FQNEAQ (reference sequence). Trimming at V came to 5 bases and at J to 1 base, leaving 9 bases not matched to a gene. In nucleotides, the CDR3 is TGTGCCAGCAGCCCTCCTGCGGGACAGGGATCCTACGAGCAGTACTTC. As protein: CASSPPAGQGSYEQYF.

The V gene is TRBV7-2, the J gene TRBJ2-2; 11 positions match TRBD1. The CDR3 has 15 amino acids. V trimming: 4 bases; J trimming: 5 bases; junction bases outside the gene matches: 3. In germline, CDR1 is SGHTA, CDR2 FQGNSA. This chain's CDR3 is CASSYGTGGTGELFF. For the CDR3, the DNA is TGTGCCAGCAGCTATGGGACAGGGGGGACCGGGGAGCTGTTTTTT.

The chain uses TRBV10-3 and TRBJ2-7; 7 nucleotides align to TRBD2. Germline CDR1 ENHRY, CDR2 SYGVKD. Unmatched junction bases numbered 5, after V lost 3 bases and J lost 3 bases. The CDR3 runs to 14 residues. The CDR3 loop reads CAISEPSGFYEQYF. The DNA of the CDR3 is TGTGCCATCAGTGAACCTAGCGGCTTCTACGAGCAGTACTTC.

The rearrangement uses TRBV2 and TRBJ1-2, with TRBD1 as a possible D gene (5 bases). CDR1 is SNHLY and CDR2 is FYNNEI in the germline V gene. The CDR3 length is 13 residues. The V and J ends lost 7 bases and 7 bases respectively, with 16 bases between them. CDR3 in amino acids: CASKGLGASGYTF. The CDR3 DNA follows: TGTGCCAGCAAGGGACTCGGTGCAAGTGGCTACACCTTC. Variable domain in full (rest from reference TRBV2 and TRBJ1-2): EPEVTQTPSHQVTQMGQEVILRCVPISNHLYFYWYRQILGQKVEFLVSFYNNEISEKSEIFDDQFSVERPDGSNFTLKIRSTKLEDSAMYFCASKGLGASGYTFGSGTRLTVV.

This chain uses TRBV7-2 with TRBJ1-1; tentative D call: TRBD1 (5 bases). Deletions cut 1 base from V and 4 bases from J, with 13 bases between. This CDR3 comprises 15 residues. The germline V gene encodes CDR1 SGHTA and CDR2 FQGNSA. The CDR3 here is CASSLVGMGGTEAFF. The CDR3 coding sequence is TGTGCCAGCAGCTTAGTTGGTATGGGGGGCACTGAAGCTTTCTTT. Full variable domain (outside the CDR3, taken from reference TRBV7-2 and TRBJ1-1): GAGVSQSPSNKVTEKGKDVELRCDPISGHTALYWYRQSLGQGLEFLIYFQGNSAPDKSGLPSDRFSAERTGGSVSTLTIQRTQQEDSAVYLCASSLVGMGGTEAFFGQGTRLTVV.